These 22 T cell receptor beta chains were sequenced from one sample in a study of chemoradiotherapy in HPV16-positive cancers. Produced via immunoSEQ multiplex PCR; TCRdb's table is partial and in-frame only. The sample holds 1,500 to 2,000 clones, 82% seen once. The specimen was tumor tissue, collected from a patient who underwent chemoradiotherapy. The source of these receptors is a human donor with HPV-associated anogenital cancer.

This chain joins TRBV4-1 and TRBJ2-1; 8 bases are a match to TRBD2. This CDR3 region has 14 residues. CDR1 MGHRA and CDR2 YSYEKL come from the germline V gene. With V trimmed by 4 bases and J by 12 bases, 11 bases remained unmatched. The CDR3 nucleotides are TGCGCCAGCAGCCTACTTCCCGGGACTAGGTTGCAGTTCTTC. It translates to CASSLLPGTRLQFF.

The rearrangement links TRBV6-1 to TRBJ1-5; D is unclear. This CDR3 is 14 amino acids long. Between the trimmed V and J ends, which lost 4 bases and 0 bases, there was a span of 7 bases. Germline V gives CDR1 MNHNS, CDR2 SASEGT. The CDR3 nucleotides are TGTGCCAGCAGTGCTGACAATAGCAATCAGCCCCAGCATTTT. This codes for CASSADNSNQPQHF.

The gene calls are TRBV29-1 and TRBJ2-3; 8 bases fit TRBD2. Germline trimming cut 4 bases from V and 0 bases from J; bases unmatched to any gene: 6. The CDR3 extends over 15 amino acids. From germline, CDR1 is SQVTM and CDR2 ANQGSEA. The CDR3 loop is CSVVSGDISTDTQYF. CDR3 nucleotide sequence: TGCAGCGTTGTTAGCGGGGACATCAGCACAGATACGCAGTATTTT.

The V gene is TRBV7-3, the J gene TRBJ2-5; D not certain. The CDR3 extends over 14 amino acids. V was trimmed by 6 bases and J by 4 bases, leaving 15 bases between them. In germline, CDR1 is SGHTA, CDR2 FQGTGA. Here the CDR3 DNA reads TGTGCCAGCAGTAACGGTGGTGGTGGAGAGACCCAGTACTTC. Residues: CASSNGGGGETQYF.

This clone has only one observation. The chain employs TRBV19 and TRBJ2-1, with TRBD1 matching 8 bases. Trimming at V came to 6 bases and at J to 6 bases, leaving 10 bases not matched to a gene. CDR3 length equals 15 residues. Germline-derived CDR1 and CDR2 are LNHDA and SQIVND (reference sequence). For the CDR3, the DNA is TGTGCCAGTAGCTACGACAGGGGATCCGTCAATGAGCAGTTCTTC. It translates to CASSYDRGSVNEQFF.

The chain combines TRBV7-2 with TRBJ1-3; maybe TRBD1 (5 bases). This CDR3 comprises 16 residues. Germline-derived CDR1 and CDR2 are SGHTA and FQGNSA. V gave up 4 bases and J gave up 0 bases, with 13 bases separating them. Here the CDR3 reads CASSYRRGGSGNTIYF. CDR3 DNA: TGTGCCAGCAGCTATAGGAGGGGCGGCTCTGGAAACACCATATATTTT.

The chain links TRBV11-2 to TRBJ1-3; 8 nucleotides line up with TRBD1. This CDR3 contains 16 residues. Germline trimming cut 3 bases from V and 0 bases from J; bases unmatched to any gene: 4. Germline V lookup: CDR1 SGHAT, CDR2 FQNNGV. DNA of the CDR3: TGTGCCAGCAGCTTCGGGACAGGCAGCTCTGGAAACACCATATATTTT. It yields the protein CASSFGTGSSGNTIYF.

This clone has a handful of counts. V gene TRBV6-1 combines with J gene TRBJ1-5; D gene ambiguous. V was shortened by 6 bases and J by 0 bases, with 12 bases between the two germline ends. Germline V gene data show CDR1 as MNHNS and CDR2 as SASEGT. CDR3 size: 15 residues. The CDR3 is CASSTHGDSNQPQHF. The CDR3 region has the DNA TGTGCCAGCAGCACGCACGGGGATAGCAATCAGCCCCAGCATTTT.

The chain employs TRBV11-1 and TRBJ2-5, with a tentative D call TRBD2 (5 bases). The V end lost 5 bases, the J end lost 5 bases, and 6 bases lay between the germline ends. Germline V lookup: CDR1 SGHAT, CDR2 FQDESV (reference sequence). The CDR3 runs 11 residues. In DNA form, the CDR3 reads TGTGCCAGCAGCCGAGGGGAGACCCAGTACTTC. This gives the protein CASSRGETQYF.

The V and J genes are TRBV6-6 and TRBJ2-4; no clear D gene. Trimming removed 4 bases at V and 3 bases at J, with 10 bases between. The CDR3 contains 14 residues. CDR1 and CDR2 from the germline V gene are MNHNY and SVGAGI (reference sequence). Here the CDR3 reads CASSSSNGKNIQYF. CDR3 bases: TGTGCCAGCAGTTCCAGTAATGGCAAAAACATTCAGTACTTC.

The chain links TRBV28 to TRBJ1-5; D may be TRBD1 (6 bases). The ends were cut back, 6 bases at V and 2 bases at J, with 14 bases in the middle. The CDR3 contains 15 residues. The V gene's germline CDR1 is MDHEN and CDR2 SYDVKM. CDR3 nucleotide sequence: TGTGCCAGCAGCCCGGACGCAGGGGGCAATCAGCCCCAGCATTTT. Its translation is CASSPDAGGNQPQHF.

The gene calls are TRBV29-1 and TRBJ2-3; 7 bases match TRBD1. The CDR3 contains 13 residues. The J segment lost 6 bases and the V segment lost 7 bases, leaving 10 bases of the junction unmatched. Germline CDR1 and CDR2: SQVTM and ANQGSEA. CDR3 bases: TGCAGCGCGGATACAGGGGTTGATGATACGCAGTATTTT. This gives the protein CSADTGVDDTQYF.

The chain links TRBV19 to TRBJ1-2; 8 bases are shared with TRBD1. The CDR3 is made up of 17 amino acids. With V trimmed by 5 bases and J by 7 bases, 18 bases remained unmatched. Germline V CDR1 and CDR2: LNHDA, SQIVND (reference sequence). CDR3 in amino acids: CASSDVGQEAGRGGYTF. CDR3 coding DNA: TGTGCCAGTAGTGACGTGGGACAGGAAGCCGGACGAGGTGGCTACACCTTC.

The chain employs TRBV2 and TRBJ1-4; 7 bases line up with TRBD1. The CDR3 spans 13 residues. Trimming at V came to 4 bases and at J to 8 bases, leaving 4 bases not matched to a gene. Germline assignment: CDR1 SNHLY and CDR2 FYNNEI. In DNA, the CDR3 is TGTGCCAGCAGTGGACAGGGAGGAGAAAAACTGTTTTTT. Protein sequence: CASSGQGGEKLFF. The variable domain in full, completed from reference TRBV2 and TRBJ1-4, reads EPEVTQTPSHQVTQMGQEVILRCVPISNHLYFYWYRQILGQKVEFLVSFYNNEISEKSEIFDDQFSVERPDGSNFTLKIRSTKLEDSAMYFCASSGQGGEKLFFGSGTQLSVL.

The chain links TRBV7-2 to TRBJ2-1; the D is unclear. Germline V lookup: CDR1 SGHTA, CDR2 FQGNSA. The CDR3 sequence is 13 residues long. The V end lost 3 bases, the J end lost 6 bases, and 9 bases lay between the germline ends. The CDR3 DNA sequence: TGTGCCAGCAGCTTCACCTTTGGCAATGAGCAGTTCTTC. It encodes CASSFTFGNEQFF.

CDR3 region: CASSYSQGAYEQYF. CDR3 DNA: TGTGCCAGCAGTTACTCCCAGGGGGCATACGAGCAGTACTTC. The J gene is TRBJ2-7, the V gene TRBV6-5; TRBD1 matches at 8 bases. This CDR3 has 14 residues. Germline V CDR1 and CDR2: MNHEY, SVGAGI. J gave up 4 bases and V 0 bases, and 2 bases lay outside the gene matches.

The J gene is TRBJ1-1, the V gene TRBV5-4; TRBD1 is a possible D gene (6 bases). With 3 bases removed from V and 0 bases from J, the gap between germline ends came to 12 bases. Germline V CDR1 and CDR2: SGHNT, YYREEE (reference sequence). CDR3 size: 15 residues. CDR3 DNA: TGTGCCAGCAGCTGGACGACAGGCATGAACACTGAAGCTTTCTTT. It yields the protein CASSWTTGMNTEAFF.

The V and J genes are TRBV30 and TRBJ2-7; 9 nucleotides line up with TRBD1. The CDR3 has 12 residues. Germline values: CDR1 GTSNPN, CDR2 SVGIG (reference sequence). Trimming removed 5 bases from V and 2 bases from J; junction bases left unmatched: 1. CDR3 DNA: TGTGCCTGGCGGACAGGGGCCTACGAGCAGTACTTC. Encoded protein: CAWRTGAYEQYF. The entire variable domain, with the rest obtained from reference TRBV30 and TRBJ2-7, is as follows: SQTIHQWPATLVQPVGSPLSLECTVEGTSNPNLYWYRQAAGRGLQLLFYSVGIGQISSEVPQNLSASRPQDRQFILSSKKLLLSDSGFYLCAWRTGAYEQYFGPGTRLTVT.

This clone occurred once. The chain employs TRBV7-3 and TRBJ1-1; unclear D gene. CDR1 SGHTA and CDR2 FQGTGA come from the germline V gene. V lost 5 bases to trimming and J lost 4 bases, with 14 bases between them. The CDR3 is 14 residues long. The CDR3 DNA reads as TGTGCCAGCAGCACATCGACTAAACCCACTGAAGCTTTCTTT. Translating it yields CASSTSTKPTEAFF.

This clone was picked up one time. This chain connects TRBV7-2 to TRBJ2-1, with D hard to call. This CDR3 comprises 16 residues. The germline V and J ends were trimmed by 5 bases and 1 base, with 15 bases remaining between them. CDR1 is SGHTA, CDR2 FQGNSA, per germline. CDR3 nucleotides: TGTGCCAGCAGCCCAAGCCGGCTCGAGTCCTACAATGAGCAGTTCTTC. Translated: CASSPSRLESYNEQFF.

This chain links TRBV7-2 with TRBJ1-2; TRBD1 is a possible D gene (5 bases). The CDR3 has 15 amino acids. Trimming took off 0 bases at V and 8 bases at J, with 16 bases between the two ends. Germline CDR1 SGHTA, CDR2 FQGNSA. The CDR3 region has the DNA TGTGCCAGCAGCTTAGCCTCCCGGGGGTCCTGGGGCTACACCTTC. This translates into CASSLASRGSWGYTF. Combining the CDR3 with reference TRBV7-2 and TRBJ1-2 gives the whole variable domain GAGVSQSPSNKVTEKGKDVELRCDPISGHTALYWYRQSLGQGLEFLIYFQGNSAPDKSGLPSDRFSAERTGGSVSTLTIQRTQQEDSAVYLCASSLASRGSWGYTFGSGTRLTVV.

This clone was detected a few times. The chain couples TRBV5-8 to TRBJ2-7; 10 bases are a match to TRBD1. V trimming: 3 bases; J trimming: 4 bases; junction bases outside the gene matches: 4. This CDR3 spans 14 amino acids. Germline CDR1 SGHTS, CDR2 YDEGEE. The CDR3 DNA reads as TGTGCCAGCAGCTGGGGGACAGGGGAATACGAGCAGTACTTC. Amino acids: CASSWGTGEYEQYF.